The 7 T cell receptor beta chains below come from one sample, sequenced in a study of T cell responses to AZD1222 COVID-19 vaccine. Sequenced by immunoSEQ multiplex PCR; TCRdb stores in-frame clones only, minus some. The profile covers fewer than 120,000 clones, with about 87% appearing a single time and 1.6% taken by the ten largest. Specimen: peripheral blood, collected on day 0 of AZD1222 vaccination. The receptors originated from an adult in good health.

CDR3 DNA: TGTGCCAGTAGGCTCACAGGGGACTCTAACTATGGCTACACCTTC. It specifies CASRLTGDSNYGYTF. The chain joins TRBV19 to TRBJ1-2; 7 nucleotides agree with TRBD1. CDR3 length equals 15 residues. CDR1 LNHDA and CDR2 SQIVND come from the germline V gene (reference sequence). J lost 0 bases, V lost 6 bases, and 7 bases had no gene match. Drawing the rest from reference TRBV19 and TRBJ1-2, the complete variable domain is DGGITQSPKYLFRKEGQNVTLSCEQNLNHDAMYWYRQDPGQGLRLIYYSQIVNDFQKGDIAEGYSVSREKKESFPLTVTSAQKNPTAFYLCASRLTGDSNYGYTFGSGTRLTVV.

The chain carries TRBV2 and TRBJ1-4; TRBD1 aligns across 7 bases. The CDR3 sequence is 14 residues long. Germline V gene data show CDR1 as SNHLY and CDR2 as FYNNEI. Losses at the gene ends were 7 bases for V and 4 bases for J; bases not matched to a gene: 6. The CDR3 nucleotides read TGTGCCAGCAATAGGGGACAGATTAATGAAAAACTGTTTTTT. This gives the protein CASNRGQINEKLFF.

The J gene is TRBJ2-2, the V gene TRBV29-1; no clear D gene. The germline gives CDR1 SQVTM, CDR2 ANQGSEA. This CDR3 has 13 amino acids. V gave up 4 bases and J gave up 1 base, with 7 bases separating them. The CDR3 nucleotides are TGCAGCGTTGGAATTAGGAACACCGGGGAGCTGTTTTTT. Encoded protein: CSVGIRNTGELFF.

V usage is TRBV6-2 or TRBV6-3 and J usage is TRBJ2-1, with 8 bases aligning to TRBD2. The CDR3 consists of 17 residues. Germline lookup yields CDR1 MNHEY and CDR2 SVGEGT. With 5 bases clipped from V and 0 bases from J, the junction kept 9 bases outside the gene matches. CDR3 loop: CASSPASGLPSYNEQFF. The CDR3 region has the DNA TGTGCCAGCAGTCCCGCTAGCGGGCTCCCCTCCTACAATGAGCAGTTCTTC.

This chain joins TRBV25-1 and TRBJ2-2; D unresolved. Germline V lookup: CDR1 MGHDK, CDR2 SYGVNS. This CDR3 has 14 residues. V was trimmed by 5 bases and J by 1 base, leaving 8 bases between them. CDR3 nucleotide sequence: TGTGCCAGCAGTCGGGCAGGGAACACCGGGGAGCTGTTTTTT. Amino acid sequence: CASSRAGNTGELFF.

The V and J genes are TRBV5-1 and TRBJ2-5; D might be TRBD1 (6 bases). This CDR3 region has 13 residues. Germline lookup yields CDR1 SGHRS and CDR2 YFSETQ. V lost 0 bases, J lost 9 bases, and 12 bases lay in between. CDR3 protein: CASSLGGPEAQYF. CDR3 in DNA: TGCGCCAGCAGCTTGGGGGGGCCTGAGGCCCAGTACTTC.

The table lists this clone with a few counts. The sample contains more than one DNA sequence encoding this CDR3. V is TRBV3-1 (or the pseudogene TRBV3-2) and J is TRBJ1-1, with D perhaps matching TRBD1 (5 bases). The CDR3 runs to 15 residues. Germline values: CDR1 LGHDT, CDR2 YNNKEL (reference sequence). V lost 4 bases, J lost 0 bases, and 12 bases lay in between. CDR3 loop: CASSPQDRLNTEAFF. The CDR3 nucleotides are TGTGCCAGCAGCCCACAGGATCGATTGAACACTGAAGCTTTCTTT.